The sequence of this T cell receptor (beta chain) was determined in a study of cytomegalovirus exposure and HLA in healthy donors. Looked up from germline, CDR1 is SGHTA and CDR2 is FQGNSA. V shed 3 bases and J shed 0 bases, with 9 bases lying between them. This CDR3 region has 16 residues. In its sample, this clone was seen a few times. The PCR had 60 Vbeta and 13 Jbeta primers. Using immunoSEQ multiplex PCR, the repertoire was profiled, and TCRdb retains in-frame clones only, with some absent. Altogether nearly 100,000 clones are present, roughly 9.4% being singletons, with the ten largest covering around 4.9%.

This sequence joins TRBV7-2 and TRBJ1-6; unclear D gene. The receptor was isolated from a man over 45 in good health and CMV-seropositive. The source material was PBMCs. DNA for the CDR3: TGTGCCAGCAGCTTCACACAGTTCTCCTATAATTCACCCCTCCACTTT. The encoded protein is CASSFTQFSYNSPLHF.